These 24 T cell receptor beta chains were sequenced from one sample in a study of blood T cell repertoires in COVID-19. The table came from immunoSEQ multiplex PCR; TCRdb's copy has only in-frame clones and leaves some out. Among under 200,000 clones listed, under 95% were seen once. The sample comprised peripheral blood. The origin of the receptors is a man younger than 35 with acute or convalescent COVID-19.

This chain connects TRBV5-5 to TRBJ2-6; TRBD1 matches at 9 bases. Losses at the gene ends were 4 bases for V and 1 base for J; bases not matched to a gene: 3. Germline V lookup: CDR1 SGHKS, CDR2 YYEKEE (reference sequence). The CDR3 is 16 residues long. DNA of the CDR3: TGTGCCAGCAGCCCAGGACAGGGGTCTGGGGCCAACGTCCTGACTTTC. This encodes CASSPGQGSGANVLTF.

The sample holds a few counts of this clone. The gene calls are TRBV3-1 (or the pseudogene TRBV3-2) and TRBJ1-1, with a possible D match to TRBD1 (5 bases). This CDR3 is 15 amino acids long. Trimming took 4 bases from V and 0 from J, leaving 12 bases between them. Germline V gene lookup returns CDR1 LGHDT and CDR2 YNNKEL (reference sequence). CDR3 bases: TGTGCCAGCAGCCGGATAACAGGCTTGAACACTGAAGCTTTCTTT. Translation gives CASSRITGLNTEAFF.

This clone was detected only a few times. CDR3 DNA: TGTGCCAGCAGCCATCGACTAGCGGGAGAGACCCAGTACTTC. It specifies CASSHRLAGETQYF. The gene calls are TRBV7-6 and TRBJ2-5, with 10 bases fitting TRBD2. This CDR3 spans 14 amino acids. Germline trimming cut 5 bases from V and 4 bases from J; bases unmatched to any gene: 4. Germline V CDR1 and CDR2: SGHVS, FNYEAQ.

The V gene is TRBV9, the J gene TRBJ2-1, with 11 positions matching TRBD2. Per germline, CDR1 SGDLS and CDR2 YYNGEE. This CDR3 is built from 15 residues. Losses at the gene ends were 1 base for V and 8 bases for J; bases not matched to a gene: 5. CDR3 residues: CASSVISGRGHEQFF. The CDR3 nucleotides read TGTGCCAGCAGCGTAATTAGCGGGAGGGGTCATGAGCAGTTCTTC. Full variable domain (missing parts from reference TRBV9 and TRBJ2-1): DSGVTQTPKHLITATGQRVTLRCSPRSGDLSVYWYQQSLDQGLQFLIQYYNGEERAKGNILERFSAQQFPDLHSELNLSSLELGDSALYFCASSVISGRGHEQFFGPGTRLTVL.

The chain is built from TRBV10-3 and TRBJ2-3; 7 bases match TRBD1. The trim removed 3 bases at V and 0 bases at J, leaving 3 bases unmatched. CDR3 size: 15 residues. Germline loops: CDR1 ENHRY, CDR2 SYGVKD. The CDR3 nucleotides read TGTGCCATCAGTGATTCGACAGGGAGCACAGATACGCAGTATTTT. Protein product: CAISDSTGSTDTQYF.

The CDR3 sequence: CASSQETIDRPSGNTIYF. CDR3 nucleotide sequence: TGCGCCAGCAGCCAAGAGACAATCGACAGACCTTCTGGAAACACCATATATTTT. V gene TRBV4-1 combines with J gene TRBJ1-3; tentatively, D is TRBD1 (5 bases). Germline V gene lookup returns CDR1 MGHRA and CDR2 YSYEKL. V lost 0 bases and J lost 1, with 16 bases in between. The CDR3 is made up of 18 amino acids.

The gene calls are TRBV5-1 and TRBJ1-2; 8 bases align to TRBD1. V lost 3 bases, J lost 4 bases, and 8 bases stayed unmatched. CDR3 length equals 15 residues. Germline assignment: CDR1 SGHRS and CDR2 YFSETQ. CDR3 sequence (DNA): TGCGCCAGCAGCTCAGGACAGGGAGACGTCTATGGCTACACCTTC. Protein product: CASSSGQGDVYGYTF.

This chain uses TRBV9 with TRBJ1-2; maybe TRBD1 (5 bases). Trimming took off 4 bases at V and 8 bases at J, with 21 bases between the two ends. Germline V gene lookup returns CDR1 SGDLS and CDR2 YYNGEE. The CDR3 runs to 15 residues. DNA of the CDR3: TGTGCCAGCAGCCCAGCAGGGTCCCTCTTTCGAGGCTACACCTTC. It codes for CASSPAGSLFRGYTF.

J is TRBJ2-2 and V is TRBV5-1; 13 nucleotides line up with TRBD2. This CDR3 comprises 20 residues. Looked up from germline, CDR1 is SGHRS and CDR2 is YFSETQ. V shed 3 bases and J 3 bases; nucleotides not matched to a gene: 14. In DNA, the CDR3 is TGCGCCAGCAGCTCGTCCGACACTAGCGGGAGGGCCGGGGACACCGGGGAGCTGTTTTTT. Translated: CASSSSDTSGRAGDTGELFF.

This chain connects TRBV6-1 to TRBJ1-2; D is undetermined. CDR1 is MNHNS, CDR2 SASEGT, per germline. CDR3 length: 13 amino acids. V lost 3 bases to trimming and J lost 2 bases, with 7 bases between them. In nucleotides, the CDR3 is TGTGCCAGCAGTGACCTTAAAAACTATGGCTACACCTTC. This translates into CASSDLKNYGYTF.

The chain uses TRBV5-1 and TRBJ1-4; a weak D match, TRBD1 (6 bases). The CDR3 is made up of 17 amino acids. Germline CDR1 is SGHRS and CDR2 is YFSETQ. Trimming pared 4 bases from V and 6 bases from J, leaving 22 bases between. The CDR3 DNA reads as TGCGCCAGCAGCCCCTTAGGAGCAGGACAGTCGGATGAAAAACTGTTTTTT. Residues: CASSPLGAGQSDEKLFF.

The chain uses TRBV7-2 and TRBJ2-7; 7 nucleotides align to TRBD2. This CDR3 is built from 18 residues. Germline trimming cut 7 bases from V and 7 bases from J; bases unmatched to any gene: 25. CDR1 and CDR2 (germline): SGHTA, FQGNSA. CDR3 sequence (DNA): TGTGCCAGCAATCTACCTCGCAAGGCGTCGAGGGAGGGTCGGGAGCAGTACTTC. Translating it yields CASNLPRKASREGREQYF.

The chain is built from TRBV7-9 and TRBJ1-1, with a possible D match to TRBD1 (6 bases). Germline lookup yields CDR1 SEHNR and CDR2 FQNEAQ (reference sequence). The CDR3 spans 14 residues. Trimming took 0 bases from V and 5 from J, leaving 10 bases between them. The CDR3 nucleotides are TGTGCCAGCAGCTTAGCGCGACAGGTAACTGAAGCTTTCTTT. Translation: CASSLARQVTEAFF.

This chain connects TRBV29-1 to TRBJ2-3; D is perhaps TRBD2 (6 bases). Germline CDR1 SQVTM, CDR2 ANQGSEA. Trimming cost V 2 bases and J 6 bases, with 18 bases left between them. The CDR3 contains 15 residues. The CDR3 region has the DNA TGCAGCGTTGAACGCCAGCGGGCCCCGGGGGATACGCAGTATTTT. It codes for CSVERQRAPGDTQYF.

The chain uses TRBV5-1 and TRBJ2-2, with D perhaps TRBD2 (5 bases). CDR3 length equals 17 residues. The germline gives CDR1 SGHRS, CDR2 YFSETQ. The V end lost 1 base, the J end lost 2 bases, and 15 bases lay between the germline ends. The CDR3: CASSLRTAGTNTGELFF. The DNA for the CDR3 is TGCGCCAGCAGCTTGAGGACTGCGGGTACTAACACCGGGGAGCTGTTTTTT.

This CDR3 reads CASSLATLGGYEQYF. The DNA for the CDR3 is TGCGCCAGCAGCTTGGCCACCCTCGGGGGTTACGAGCAGTACTTC. The chain couples TRBV5-1 to TRBJ2-7, with D tentatively TRBD2 (6 bases). The CDR3 length is 15 residues. The V and J ends lost 0 bases and 4 bases respectively, with 14 bases between them. Germline V gene data show CDR1 as SGHRS and CDR2 as YFSETQ.

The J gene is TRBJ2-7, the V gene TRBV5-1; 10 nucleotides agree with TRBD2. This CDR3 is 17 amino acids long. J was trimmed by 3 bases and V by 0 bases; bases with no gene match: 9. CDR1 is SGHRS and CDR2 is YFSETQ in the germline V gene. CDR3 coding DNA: TGCGCCAGCAGCTTGGAAAGTAGCGGGGGGTCGCGCTACGAGCAGTACTTC. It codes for CASSLESSGGSRYEQYF.

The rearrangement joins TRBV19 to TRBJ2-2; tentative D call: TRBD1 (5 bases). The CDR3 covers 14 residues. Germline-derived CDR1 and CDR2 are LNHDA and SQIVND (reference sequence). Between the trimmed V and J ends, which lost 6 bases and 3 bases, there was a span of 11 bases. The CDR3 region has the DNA TGTGCCAGTAGCCCAACAGGTTACACCGGGGAGCTGTTTTTT. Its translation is CASSPTGYTGELFF. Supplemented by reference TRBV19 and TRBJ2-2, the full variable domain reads DGGITQSPKYLFRKEGQNVTLSCEQNLNHDAMYWYRQDPGQGLRLIYYSQIVNDFQKGDIAEGYSVSREKKESFPLTVTSAQKNPTAFYLCASSPTGYTGELFFGEGSRLTVL.

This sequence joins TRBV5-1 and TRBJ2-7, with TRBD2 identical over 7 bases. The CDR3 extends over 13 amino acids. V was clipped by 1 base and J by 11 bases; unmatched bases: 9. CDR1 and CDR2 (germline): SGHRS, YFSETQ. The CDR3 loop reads CASSLMGQGGEYF. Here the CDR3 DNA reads TGCGCCAGCAGCTTGATGGGGCAGGGAGGGGAGTACTTC.

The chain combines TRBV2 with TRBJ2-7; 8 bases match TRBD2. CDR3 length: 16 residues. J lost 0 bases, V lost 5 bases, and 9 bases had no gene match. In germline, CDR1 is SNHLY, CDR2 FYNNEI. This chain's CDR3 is CASSRPSGGHSYEQYF. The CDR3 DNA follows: TGTGCCAGCAGTCGCCCGAGCGGGGGCCACTCCTACGAGCAGTACTTC.

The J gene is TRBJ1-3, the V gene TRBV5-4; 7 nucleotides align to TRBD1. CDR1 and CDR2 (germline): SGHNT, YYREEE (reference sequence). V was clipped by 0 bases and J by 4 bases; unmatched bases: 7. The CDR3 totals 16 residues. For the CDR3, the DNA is TGTGCCAGCAGCTTGGCTACAGGGGTAATCGGAAACACCATATATTTT. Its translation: CASSLATGVIGNTIYF. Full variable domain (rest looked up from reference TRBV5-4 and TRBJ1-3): ETGVTQSPTHLIKTRGQQVTLRCSSQSGHNTVSWYQQALGQGPQFIFQYYREEENGRGNFPPRFSGLQFPNYSSELNVNALELDDSALYLCASSLATGVIGNTIYFGEGSWLTVV.

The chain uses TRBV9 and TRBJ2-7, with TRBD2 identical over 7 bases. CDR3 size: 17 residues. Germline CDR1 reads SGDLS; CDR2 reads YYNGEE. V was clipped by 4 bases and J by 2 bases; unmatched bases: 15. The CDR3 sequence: CASSPTGGLSATYEQYF. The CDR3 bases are TGTGCCAGCAGCCCGACCGGGGGACTATCCGCTACCTACGAGCAGTACTTC.

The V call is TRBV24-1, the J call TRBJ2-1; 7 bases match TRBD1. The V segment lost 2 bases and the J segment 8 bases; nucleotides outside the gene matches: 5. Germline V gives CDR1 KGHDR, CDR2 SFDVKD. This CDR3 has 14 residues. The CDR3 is CATSDSTGRDEQFF. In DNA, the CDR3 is TGTGCCACCAGTGATTCGACAGGGCGCGATGAGCAGTTCTTC.

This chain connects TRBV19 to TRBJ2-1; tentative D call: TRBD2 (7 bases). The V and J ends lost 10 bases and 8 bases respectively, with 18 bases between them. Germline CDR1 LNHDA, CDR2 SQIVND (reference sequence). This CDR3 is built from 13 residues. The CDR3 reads CATTKGGGDEQFF. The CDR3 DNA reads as TGTGCCACAACGAAGGGGGGAGGGGATGAGCAGTTCTTC.